This TCR beta chain was captured in a study of blood T cell repertoires in COVID-19. Clones were sequenced by immunoSEQ multiplex PCR, and TCRdb holds only the in-frame ones, with some missing. The repertoire holds some 230,000 clones, with about 81% as singletons. Germline V gives CDR1 SNHLY, CDR2 FYNNEI. This CDR3 contains 15 residues. Trimming removed 5 bases from V and 5 bases from J, with 16 bases in between. The sequenced sample was peripheral blood. This TCR was recovered from a woman of 80 years or more with COVID-19, enrolled during active disease. The rearrangement links TRBV2 to TRBJ1-5; D is possibly TRBD1 (5 bases). This CDR3 reads CASSPDGGPYQPQHF. The CDR3 bases are TGTGCCAGCAGTCCAGACGGGGGACCTTATCAGCCCCAGCATTTT.